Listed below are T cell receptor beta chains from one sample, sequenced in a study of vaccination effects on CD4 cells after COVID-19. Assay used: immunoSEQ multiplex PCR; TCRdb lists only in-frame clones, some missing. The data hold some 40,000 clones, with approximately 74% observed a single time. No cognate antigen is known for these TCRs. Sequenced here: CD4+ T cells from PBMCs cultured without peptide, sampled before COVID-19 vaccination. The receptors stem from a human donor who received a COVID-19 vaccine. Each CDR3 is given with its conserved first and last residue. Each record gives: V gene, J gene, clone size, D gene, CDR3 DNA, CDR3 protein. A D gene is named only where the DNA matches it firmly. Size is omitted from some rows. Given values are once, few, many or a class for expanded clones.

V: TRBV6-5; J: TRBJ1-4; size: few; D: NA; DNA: TGTGCCAGCAGTTATCGACGAACTAATGAAAAACTGTTTTTT; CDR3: CASSYRRTNEKLFF
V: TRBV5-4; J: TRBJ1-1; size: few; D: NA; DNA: TGTGCCAGCAGCCAACCAGGGGCCCAGAACACTGAAGCTTTCTTT; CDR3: CASSQPGAQNTEAFF
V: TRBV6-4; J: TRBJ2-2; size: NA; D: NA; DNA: TGTGCCAGCAGTCCAACGGCCGAACGTTCCACCGGGGAGCTGTTTTTT; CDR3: CASSPTAERSTGELFF
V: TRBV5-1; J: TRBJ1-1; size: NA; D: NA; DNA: TGCGCCAGCAGCTTTAGGATGAACACTGAAGCTTTCTTT; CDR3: CASSFRMNTEAFF
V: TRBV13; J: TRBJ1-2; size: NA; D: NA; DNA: TGTGCCAGCAGCTGGCGGCAGGGGCGTCATGGCTACACCTTC; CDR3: CASSWRQGRHGYTF
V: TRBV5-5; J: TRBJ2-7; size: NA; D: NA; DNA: TGTGCCAGCAGCTTGTTCAGGGGTTACGAGCAGTACTTC; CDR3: CASSLFRGYEQYF
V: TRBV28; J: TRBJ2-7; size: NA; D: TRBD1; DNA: TGTGCCAGCAGTAATGGACAGGCCTACTCCTACGAGCAGTACTTC; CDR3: CASSNGQAYSYEQYF
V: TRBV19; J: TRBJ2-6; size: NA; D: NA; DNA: TGTGCCAGTAGTATAGATTTTTGGGTACGGGGGTCGGAGAGCTCTGGGGCCAACGTCCTGACTTTC; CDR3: CASSIDFWVRGSESSGANVLTF
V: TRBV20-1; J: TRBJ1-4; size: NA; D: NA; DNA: TGCAGTGCTAAGTATGTGGAAAAACTGTTTTTT; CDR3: CSAKYVEKLFF
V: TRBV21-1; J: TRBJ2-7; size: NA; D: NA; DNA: TGTGCCAGCAGCAAAGGTGGAGGTTCCTACGAGCAGTACTTC; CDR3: CASSKGGGSYEQYF
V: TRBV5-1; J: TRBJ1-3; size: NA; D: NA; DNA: TGCGCCAGCAGCTCGGGGAACGGGAGGGACTCTGGAAACACCATATATTTT; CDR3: CASSSGNGRDSGNTIYF
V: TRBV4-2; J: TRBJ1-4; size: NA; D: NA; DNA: TGTGCCAGCAGCCAAGGAGATAGGGAGGAAAAACTGTTTTTT; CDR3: CASSQGDREEKLFF
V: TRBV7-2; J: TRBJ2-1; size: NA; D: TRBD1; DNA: TGTGCCAGCAGCTTAGGTGGGGCAGGGACAGGGATTCGGAATGAGCAGTTCTTC; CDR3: CASSLGGAGTGIRNEQFF
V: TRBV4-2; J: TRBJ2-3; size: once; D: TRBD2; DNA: TGTGCCAGCAGCCAAGACGGGGGGGCCTCCACAGATACGCAGTATTTT; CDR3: CASSQDGGASTDTQYF
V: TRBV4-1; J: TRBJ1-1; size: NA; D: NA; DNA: TGCGCCAGCAGCCCCCAGCCGGGTATGGCCGGAGCTTTCTTT; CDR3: CASSPQPGMAGAFF
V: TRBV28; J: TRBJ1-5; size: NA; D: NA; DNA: TGTGCCAGCAGACCCGACAGGTCCAATCAGCCCCAGCATTTT; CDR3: CASRPDRSNQPQHF
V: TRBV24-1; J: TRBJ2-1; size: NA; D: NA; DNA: TGTGCCACCAGTGATCCGGCGTCTAATGAGCAGTTCTTC; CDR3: CATSDPASNEQFF
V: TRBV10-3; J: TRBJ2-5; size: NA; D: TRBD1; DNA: TGTGCCATCAGCAGGGGGCTTGTAGAGACCCAGTACTTC; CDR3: CAISRGLVETQYF
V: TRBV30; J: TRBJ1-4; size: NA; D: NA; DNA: TGTGCCTGGAGGAACAAGGCAGCCGGTGAAAAACTGTTTTTT; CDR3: CAWRNKAAGEKLFF
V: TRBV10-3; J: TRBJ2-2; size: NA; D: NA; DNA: TGTGCCAGCTCCAGTAGGGGACCCGGGGAGCTGTTTTTT; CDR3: CASSSRGPGELFF
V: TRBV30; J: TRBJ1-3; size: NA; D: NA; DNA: TGTGCCTGGAGTGTACAAGCAGGCTCCCTTGGAAACACCATATATTTT; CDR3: CAWSVQAGSLGNTIYF
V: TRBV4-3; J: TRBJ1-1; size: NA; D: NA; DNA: TGCGCCAGCAGCCTCAGTGGGGAGACTGAAGCTTTCTTT; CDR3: CASSLSGETEAFF
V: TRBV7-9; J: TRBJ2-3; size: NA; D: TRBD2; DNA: TGTGCCAGCAGGGACAGCGGGGGAAGAACAGATACGCAGTATTTT; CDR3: CASRDSGGRTDTQYF
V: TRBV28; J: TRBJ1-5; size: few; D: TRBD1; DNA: TGTGCCAGCAGTTTAGAGGGACAGGGTCTGTCAAATCAGCCCCAGCATTTT; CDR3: CASSLEGQGLSNQPQHF
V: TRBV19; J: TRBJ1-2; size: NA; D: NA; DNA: TGTGCCAGTAGTATCCCGAACGGTGGCTACACCTTC; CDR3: CASSIPNGGYTF
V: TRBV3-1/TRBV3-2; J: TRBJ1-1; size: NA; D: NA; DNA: TGTGCCAGCAGCCTTGTGGGGTCGAACACTGAAGCTTTCTTT; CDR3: CASSLVGSNTEAFF
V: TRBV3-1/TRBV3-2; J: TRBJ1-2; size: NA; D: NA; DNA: TGTGCCAGCAGCCCGCGAAGGGGAGGGACTGGCTACACCTTC; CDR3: CASSPRRGGTGYTF
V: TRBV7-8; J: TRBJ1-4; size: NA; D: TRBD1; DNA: TGTGCCAGCAGCTTACTTACGGGACAGAATAATGAAAAACTGTTTTTT; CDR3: CASSLLTGQNNEKLFF
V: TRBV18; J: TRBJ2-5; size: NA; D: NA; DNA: TGTGCCAGCTCACCACAGGGGGTGGCCCAGTACTTC; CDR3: CASSPQGVAQYF
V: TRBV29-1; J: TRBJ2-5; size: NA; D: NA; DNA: TGCAGCGTGCAACAACGAGAGACCCAGTACTTC; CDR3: CSVQQRETQYF
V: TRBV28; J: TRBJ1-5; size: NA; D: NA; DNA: TGTGCCAGCAGTCCTCGAGGGGGGTATAGCAATCAGCCCCAGCATTTT; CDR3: CASSPRGGYSNQPQHF
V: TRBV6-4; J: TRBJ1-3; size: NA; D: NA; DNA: TGTGCCAGCAATCAGGGGACCGCTGGAAACACCATATATTTT; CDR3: CASNQGTAGNTIYF
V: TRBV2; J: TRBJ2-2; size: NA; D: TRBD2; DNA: TGTGCCAGCCGAGCGACTAGCGGAAACACCGGGGAGCTGTTTTTT; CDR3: CASRATSGNTGELFF
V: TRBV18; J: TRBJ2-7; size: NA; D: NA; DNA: TGTGCCAGCTCAAAAGGGGCAGTTACCTACGAGCAGTACTTC; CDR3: CASSKGAVTYEQYF
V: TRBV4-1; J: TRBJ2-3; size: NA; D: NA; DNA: TGCGCCAGCAGCCAAGATCTGGGGGCGCGATCCCGGTTCCGCACAGATACGCAGTATTTT; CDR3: CASSQDLGARSRFRTDTQYF
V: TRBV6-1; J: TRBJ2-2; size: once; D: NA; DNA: TGTGCCAGCAGTGAAGAGGGAACCGGGGAGCTGTTTTTT; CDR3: CASSEEGTGELFF
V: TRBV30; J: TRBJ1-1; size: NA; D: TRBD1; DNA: TGTGCCTGGGGGCGCGGGACAGCGAACACTGAAGCTTTCTTT; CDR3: CAWGRGTANTEAFF
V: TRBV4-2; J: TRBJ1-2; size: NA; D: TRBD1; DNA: TGTGCCAGCAGCCAAGAGGCGACAGGGGCTAACTATGGCTACACCTTC; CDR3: CASSQEATGANYGYTF
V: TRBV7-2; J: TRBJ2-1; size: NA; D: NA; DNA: TGTGCCAGCAGCTTAGTCCCGGGTACCTACAATGAGCAGTTCTTC; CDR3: CASSLVPGTYNEQFF
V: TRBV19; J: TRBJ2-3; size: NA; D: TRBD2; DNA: TGTGCCAGTAGTATAGGGGGGCATAGCGGGGGGAGCACAGATACGCAGTATTTT; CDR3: CASSIGGHSGGSTDTQYF
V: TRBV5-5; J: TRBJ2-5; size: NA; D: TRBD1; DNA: TGTGCCAGCAGCTTGGAACAGGGGCTGGAGACCCAGTACTTC; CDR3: CASSLEQGLETQYF
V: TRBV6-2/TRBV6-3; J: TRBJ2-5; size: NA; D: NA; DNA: TGTGCCAGCAGTTACATCGCGGGGTCCCTAGGGGAGACCCAGTACTTC; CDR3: CASSYIAGSLGETQYF
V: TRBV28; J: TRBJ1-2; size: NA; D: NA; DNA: TGTGCCAGCAGGATGGCGGAAAGGTATGGCTACACCTTC; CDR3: CASRMAERYGYTF
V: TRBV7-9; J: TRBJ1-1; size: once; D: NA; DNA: TGTGCCAGCAGCCCCACCCGCGGGGCCGATTCCCCGAACACTGAAGCTTTCTTT; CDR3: CASSPTRGADSPNTEAFF
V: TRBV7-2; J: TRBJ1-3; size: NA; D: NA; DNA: TGTGCCAGCAGCTCGGAATGGGGCTCTGGAAACACCATATATTTT; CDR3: CASSSEWGSGNTIYF
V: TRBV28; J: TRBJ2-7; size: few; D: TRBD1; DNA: TGTGCCAGCAGTCGAGGACAGGGGCGAGTCGACGAGCAGTACTTC; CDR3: CASSRGQGRVDEQYF